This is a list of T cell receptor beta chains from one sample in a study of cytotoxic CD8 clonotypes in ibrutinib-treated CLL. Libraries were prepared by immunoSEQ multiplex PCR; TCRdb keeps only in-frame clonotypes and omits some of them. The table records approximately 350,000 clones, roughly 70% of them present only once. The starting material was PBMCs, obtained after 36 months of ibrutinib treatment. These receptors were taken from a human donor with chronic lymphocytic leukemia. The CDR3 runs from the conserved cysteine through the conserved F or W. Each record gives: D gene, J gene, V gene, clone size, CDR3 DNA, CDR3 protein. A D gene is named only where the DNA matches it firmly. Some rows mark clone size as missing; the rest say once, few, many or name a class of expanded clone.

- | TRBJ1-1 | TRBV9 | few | TGTGCCAGCAGCGCCAGGGTGGACACTGAAGCTTTCTTT | CASSARVDTEAFF
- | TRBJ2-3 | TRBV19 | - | TGTGCCAGTAGTGCCTGGGGGGGGCGAGTAACAGATACGCAGTATTTT | CASSAWGGRVTDTQYF
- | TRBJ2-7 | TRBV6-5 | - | TGTGCCAGCAGTTGGACTCAGAGCTACGAGCAGTACTTC | CASSWTQSYEQYF
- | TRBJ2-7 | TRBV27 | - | TGTGCCAGTTCGTACGAGCAGTACTTC | CASSYEQYF
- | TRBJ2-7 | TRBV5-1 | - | TGCGCCAGCAGCTACCAAGTGGACAGAGACTACGAGCAGTACTTC | CASSYQVDRDYEQYF
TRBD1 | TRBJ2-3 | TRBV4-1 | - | TGCGCCAGCAGCCAAGTAGGCGGGACAGGGATCCCTCGGACAGATACGCAGTATTTT | CASSQVGGTGIPRTDTQYF
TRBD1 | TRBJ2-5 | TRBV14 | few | TGTGCCAGCAGCCAAGTGGGGACAGCACAAGAGACCCAGTACTTC | CASSQVGTAQETQYF
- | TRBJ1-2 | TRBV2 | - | TGTGCCAGCGGGACCTCAAATACGTATGGCTACACCTTC | CASGTSNTYGYTF
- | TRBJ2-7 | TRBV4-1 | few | TGCGCCAGCAGCCACTTCCGGGACTCCGCCTCCTACGAGCAGTACTTC | CASSHFRDSASYEQYF
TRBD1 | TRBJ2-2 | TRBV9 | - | TGTGCCAGCAGCGACCTCCAGGGGGCGCTGGTGACCGGGGAGCTGTTTTTT | CASSDLQGALVTGELFF
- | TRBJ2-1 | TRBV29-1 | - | TGCAGCGTTGATTGGGTTTTTAGCGATTCGGACAATGAGCAGTTCTTC | CSVDWVFSDSDNEQFF
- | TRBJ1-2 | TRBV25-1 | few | TGTGCCAGCAGTGAAGGACGGCATTTAAGCTACACCTTC | CASSEGRHLSYTF
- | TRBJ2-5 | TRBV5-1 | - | TGCGCCAGCAGCTTGGACCTAAAGACCCAGTACTTC | CASSLDLKTQYF
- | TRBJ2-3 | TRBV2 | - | TGTGCCAGCAAGGGGGAGTACACAGATACGCAGTATTTT | CASKGEYTDTQYF
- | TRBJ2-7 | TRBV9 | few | TGTGCCAGCAGCACCGGTGGGGTAACGCTGTACTTC | CASSTGGVTLYF
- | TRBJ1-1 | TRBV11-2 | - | TGTGCCAGCAGCTTAGCTGGGGGAAACGGTGAAGCTTTCTTT | CASSLAGGNGEAFF
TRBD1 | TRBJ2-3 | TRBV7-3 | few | TGTGCCAGCAGCCCGACAGGGAGAACAGATACGCAGTATTTT | CASSPTGRTDTQYF
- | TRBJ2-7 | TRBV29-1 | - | TGCAGCGTATGGGGGGGACAGACCTCCTACGAGCAGTACTTC | CSVWGGQTSYEQYF
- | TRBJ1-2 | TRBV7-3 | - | TGTGCCAGCAGCCCAAGAGCAGGCTACAACTATGGCTACACCTTC | CASSPRAGYNYGYTF
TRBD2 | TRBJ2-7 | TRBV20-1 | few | TGCAGTGGAGCGGGAGTGGGTGAGCAGTACTTC | CSGAGVGEQYF
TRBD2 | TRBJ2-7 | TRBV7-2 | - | TGTGCCAGCAGCCATCCAGAGCGGGGGGAATACGAGCAGTACTTC | CASSHPERGEYEQYF
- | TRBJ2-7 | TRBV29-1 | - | TGCAGCGTGTTTACTTGGGACGCGGGAGAGCAGTACTTC | CSVFTWDAGEQYF
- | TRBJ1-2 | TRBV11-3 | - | TGTGCCAGCAGACAGCTCCGGCTTAACTATGGCTACACCTTC | CASRQLRLNYGYTF
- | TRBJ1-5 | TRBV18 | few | TGTGCCAGCTCACCTTTTTCAGGGCCTTACAATCAGCCCCAGCATTTT | CASSPFSGPYNQPQHF
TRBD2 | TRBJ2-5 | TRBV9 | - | TGTGCCAGCAGCCGTGGGGCGGGGGCCCAGTACTTC | CASSRGAGAQYF
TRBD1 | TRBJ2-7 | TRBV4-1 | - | TGCGCCAGCAGCCAAAAAAGTCCGGGACAGGGGGCAGGCTACGAGCAGTACTTC | CASSQKSPGQGAGYEQYF
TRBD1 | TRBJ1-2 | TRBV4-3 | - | TGCGCCAGCAGCCACGGACCGGGGACAGGGCGGGACTATGGCTACACCTTC | CASSHGPGTGRDYGYTF
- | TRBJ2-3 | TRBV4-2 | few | TGTGCCAGCGGACGGAGTCGGTGGGGCACAGATACGCAGTATTTT | CASGRSRWGTDTQYF
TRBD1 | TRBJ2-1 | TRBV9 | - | TGTGCCAGCAGCCCGACAGGGTGGAATGAGCAGTTCTTC | CASSPTGWNEQFF
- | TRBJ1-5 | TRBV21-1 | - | TGTGCCAGCAGCAGGAGCAATCAGCCCCAGCATTTT | CASSRSNQPQHF
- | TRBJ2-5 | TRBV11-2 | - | TGTGCCAGCAGCCCCAGACTCCAACTCCAAGAGACCCAGTACTTC | CASSPRLQLQETQYF
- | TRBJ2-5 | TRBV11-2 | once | TGTGCCAGCAGCTTAGTACCCTACAGGGAGACCCAGTACTTC | CASSLVPYRETQYF
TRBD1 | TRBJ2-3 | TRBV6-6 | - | TGTGCCAGCAGTTACCCTCCGGGACAGGGCCAAGGTACGCAGTATTTT | CASSYPPGQGQGTQYF
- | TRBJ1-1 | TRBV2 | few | TGTGCCAGCAGTGACGGATTGAACACTGAAGCTTTCTTT | CASSDGLNTEAFF
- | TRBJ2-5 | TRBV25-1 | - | TGTGCCAGCAGCCCAGGGGGGTACCAAGAGACCCAGTACTTC | CASSPGGYQETQYF
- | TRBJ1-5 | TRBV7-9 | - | TGTGCCAGCAGCCCACCGGGGAGCAATCAGCCCCAGCATTTT | CASSPPGSNQPQHF
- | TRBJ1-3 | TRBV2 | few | TGTGCCAGCAGGGCTGACAGGACCCCTGGAAACACCATATATTTT | CASRADRTPGNTIYF
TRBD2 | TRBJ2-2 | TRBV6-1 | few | TGTGCCAGCAGAATAGCGGGAGGAAGCACCGGGGAGCTGTTTTTT | CASRIAGGSTGELFF
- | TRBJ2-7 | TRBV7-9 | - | TGTGCCAGCAGCTTTCAATGGCGGGGCGAGCAGTACTTC | CASSFQWRGEQYF
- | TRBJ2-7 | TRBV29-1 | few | TGCAGCGTCCTAGGGGGGGGAACCTACGAGCAGTACTTC | CSVLGGGTYEQYF
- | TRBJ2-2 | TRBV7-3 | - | TGTGCCAGCAGTCCAACCGGAGGGAGGGGGAAGGCCGGGGAGCTGTTTTTT | CASSPTGGRGKAGELFF
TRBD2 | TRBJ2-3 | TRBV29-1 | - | TGCAGCGTGGGACTAGGGAGGATCACAGATACGCAGTATTTT | CSVGLGRITDTQYF
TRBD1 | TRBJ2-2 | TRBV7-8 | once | TGTGCCAGCAGCTCGGGACAGGGAGTAACCGGGGAGCTGTTTTTT | CASSSGQGVTGELFF
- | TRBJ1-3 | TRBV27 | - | TGTGCCAGCAGACCAACAGGGTCTGGAAACACCATATATTTT | CASRPTGSGNTIYF
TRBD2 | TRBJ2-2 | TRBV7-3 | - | TGTGCCAGCAGCAGCGGGAGCCAAACCGGGGAGCTGTTTTTT | CASSSGSQTGELFF
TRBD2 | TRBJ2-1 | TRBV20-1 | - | TGCAGTGCCCCCGGGGGGTATGAGCAGTTCTTC | CSAPGGYEQFF
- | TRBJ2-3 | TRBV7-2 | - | TGTGCCAGCAGCATTGACGGGGGCACAGATACGCAGTATTTT | CASSIDGGTDTQYF
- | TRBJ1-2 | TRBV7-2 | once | TGTGCCAGCAGCTTACCCCTTTATACTAACTATGGCTACACCTTC | CASSLPLYTNYGYTF
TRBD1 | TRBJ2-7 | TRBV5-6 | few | TGTGCCAGCAGCTCCGACAAGGGACAGACGTACGAGCAGTACTTC | CASSSDKGQTYEQYF
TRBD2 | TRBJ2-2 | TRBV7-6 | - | TGTGCCAGCAGCTTGGGCCCCGGGACTAGGAACACCGGGGAGCTGTTTTTT | CASSLGPGTRNTGELFF
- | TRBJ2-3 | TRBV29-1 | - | TGCAGCGTTCAGGGGGGGGGCGCGGATACGCAGTATTTT | CSVQGGGADTQYF
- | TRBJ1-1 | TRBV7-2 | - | TGTGCCAGCAGCTTAGATATAGCGATGAACACTGAAGCTTTCTTT | CASSLDIAMNTEAFF
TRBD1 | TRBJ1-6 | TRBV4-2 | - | TGTGCCAGCAGCCACACCGGGACAGGGGGCCCCAATTCACCCCTCCACTTT | CASSHTGTGGPNSPLHF
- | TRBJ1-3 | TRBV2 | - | TGTGCCAGCAGTGAGGTGGGATCAACTGGAAACACCATATATTTT | CASSEVGSTGNTIYF
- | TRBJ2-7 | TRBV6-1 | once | TGTGCCAGCAGTCCCGCGGGGAGATCCTACGAGCAGTACTTC | CASSPAGRSYEQYF
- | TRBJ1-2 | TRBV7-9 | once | TGTGCCAGCAGCTTATCCCGGCTCCTATCCACTAATGGCTACACCTTC | CASSLSRLLSTNGYTF
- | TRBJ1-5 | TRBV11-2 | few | TGTGCCAGCAGCTTGAAGGGAAGCAATCAGCCCCAGCATTTT | CASSLKGSNQPQHF